The 28 T cell receptor beta chains below were found in one sample sequenced in a study of identical twins. TCRdb passed the 5' RACE reads through MiXCR, listing each CDR3 protein once. The table lists about 890,000 distinct CDR3 sequences, around an eighth of them singletons. In addition, the sample was reused for a study of yellow fever vaccine responses in identical twins.

Sequencing used PBMCs. The receptor set was obtained from a woman younger than 30 in good health.

This clonotype turned up a few times. The rearrangement uses TRBV6-1 and TRBJ2-7; D is unclear. The germline gives CDR1 MNHNS, CDR2 SASEGT. Trimming removed 4 bases from V and 7 bases from J, with 8 bases in between. The CDR3 has 11 amino acids. CDR3 DNA sequence: TGTGCCAGCAGTGGATTGCGGGAGCAGTACTTC. This codes for CASSGLREQYF.

The chain couples TRBV14 to TRBJ2-7; TRBD1 matches at 7 bases. The CDR3 totals 15 residues. J was trimmed by 4 bases and V by 1 base; bases with no gene match: 7. The V gene's germline CDR1 is SGHDN and CDR2 FVKESK. CDR3 sequence reads: CASSQVGQLSYEQYF. Here the CDR3 DNA reads TGTGCCAGCAGCCAAGTGGGACAGTTGTCTTACGAGCAGTACTTC.

This clonotype has a handful of counts. The J gene is TRBJ2-2, the V gene TRBV19, with D unresolved. CDR3 length equals 13 residues. Trimming removed 6 bases at V and 6 bases at J, with 11 bases between. Germline CDR1 and CDR2: LNHDA and SQIVND (reference sequence). The CDR3 DNA is TGTGCCAGTAGAGTGGTGGCGGCCGGGGAGCTGTTTTTT. This encodes CASRVVAAGELFF.

This clonotype has ten or more counts. V is TRBV4-1 and J is TRBJ2-1; no reliable D call. Per the germline V gene, CDR1 is MGHRA and CDR2 is YSYEKL. The CDR3 is made up of 16 amino acids. The ends were cut back, 0 bases at V and 8 bases at J, with 17 bases in the middle. The CDR3, as DNA: TGCGCCAGCAGCCAAGATCGACTCCCCCGGCTCGATGAGCAGTTCTTC. This codes for CASSQDRLPRLDEQFF.

V gene TRBV7-8 combines with J gene TRBJ2-7; tentative D call: TRBD2 (5 bases). The V gene's germline CDR1 is SGHVS and CDR2 FQNEAQ. The CDR3 spans 16 residues. V was pared by 4 bases and J by 0 bases, with 16 bases between. The CDR3 nucleotides read TGTGCCAGCAGCTGGGGTGGAGGTTTAAGCTCCTACGAGCAGTACGTC. Amino acids: CASSWGGGLSSYEQYV.

This clonotype was detected many times. CDR3 loop: CASSQAGNTEAFF. DNA for the CDR3: TGTGCCAGCAGCCAAGCAGGGAACACTGAAGCTTTCTTT. V gene TRBV3-1 combines with J gene TRBJ1-1, with D hard to call. Germline V lookup: CDR1 LGHDT, CDR2 YNNKEL (reference sequence). Trimming took off 1 base at V and 1 base at J, with 4 bases between the two ends. The CDR3 sequence is 13 residues long.

The V call is TRBV11-2, the J call TRBJ2-7; TRBD1 might be the D (6 bases). Between the trimmed V and J ends, which lost 1 base and 6 bases, there was a span of 13 bases. Germline CDR1 and CDR2: SGHAT and FQNNGV. CDR3 length: 14 residues. The CDR3 DNA reads TGTGCCAGCAGCTTAGCCCCCACAGGGTTCGAGCAGTACGTC. Translated, it gives CASSLAPTGFEQYV.

This clonotype has only a few counts. The CDR3 sequence is CASSKTRDTYEQYV. The CDR3 DNA follows: TGTGCCAGCAGCAAAACCCGGGACACCTACGAGCAGTACGTC. This chain uses TRBV21-1 with TRBJ2-7; the DNA was not compared with TRBD1, the D call given in the table. TRBV21-1 is deemed a pseudogene. This CDR3 comprises 14 residues.

The rearrangement links TRBV5-1 to TRBJ1-5; 8 bases line up with TRBD1. The ends lost 1 base at V and 9 bases at J; junction bases unmatched: 9. Germline V gene lookup returns CDR1 SGHRS and CDR2 YFSETQ. The CDR3 is 15 residues long. CDR3 sequence (DNA): TGCGCCAGCAGCTTGAGGACAGGGTCGAGGTGGCCCCAGCATTTT. Translated, it gives CASSLRTGSRWPQHF.

This chain uses TRBV6-1 with TRBJ1-1; D may be TRBD1 (5 bases). Trimming stripped 8 bases from V and 1 base from J, with 17 bases between. Germline CDR1 reads MNHNS; CDR2 reads SASEGT. This CDR3 comprises 15 residues. CDR3 loop: CASGGFRTGNTEAFF. The CDR3 DNA follows: TGTGCCAGCGGGGGGTTCAGAACAGGGAACACTGAAGCTTTCTTT.

This chain links TRBV20-1 with TRBJ2-1; a weak D match, TRBD2 (7 bases). The V gene lost 3 bases and the J gene lost 10 bases, with 13 bases spanning the gap. Germline V gene data show CDR1 as DFQATT and CDR2 as SNEGSKA (reference sequence). CDR3 length: 12 residues. CDR3 loop: CSARGGTSEQFF. The CDR3 nucleotides are TGCAGTGCTAGGGGGGGGACAAGCGAGCAGTTCTTC.

The rearrangement joins TRBV19 to TRBJ2-5; TRBD1 matches at 10 bases. The CDR3 has 15 residues. With 4 bases clipped from V and 4 bases from J, the junction kept 6 bases outside the gene matches. Germline values: CDR1 LNHDA, CDR2 SQIVND (reference sequence). DNA for the CDR3: TGTGCCAGTAGTAAGCTGACAGGGGGCTTAGAGACCCAGTACTTC. Amino acid sequence: CASSKLTGGLETQYF.

The V gene is TRBV3-1, the J gene TRBJ2-1; TRBD2 aligns across 8 bases. J lost 2 bases, V lost 5 bases, and 5 bases had no gene match. The CDR3 is 15 residues long. Germline V gene sequence: CDR1 LGHDT, CDR2 YNNKEL (reference sequence). The CDR3 region is CASSEIAGTYNEQFF. CDR3 nucleotide sequence: TGTGCCAGCAGCGAGATAGCGGGAACCTACAATGAGCAGTTCTTC.

This clonotype was found a few times. As DNA, the CDR3 is TGTGCCAGCAGCCAGGGACAGAGTAATGAAAAACTGTTTTTT. Translated, it gives CASSQGQSNEKLFF. The chain links TRBV6-1 to TRBJ1-4; TRBD1 matches 7 bases. The CDR3 has 14 residues. Trimming removed 6 bases from V and 4 bases from J; junction bases left unmatched: 5. Germline V gene lookup returns CDR1 MNHNS and CDR2 SASEGT.

This clonotype occurred many times. The chain is built from TRBV12-3 or TRBV12-4 and TRBJ2-7, with D tentatively TRBD2 (6 bases). The CDR3 has 15 amino acids. V was shortened by 5 bases and J by 5 bases, with 19 bases between the two germline ends. The CDR3 here is CASSPAGTWGDEQYF. For the CDR3, the DNA is TGTGCCAGCAGTCCAGCCGGGACTTGGGGCGACGAGCAGTACTTC.

J is TRBJ1-1 and V is TRBV6-2 or TRBV6-3; no firm D call. Germline V gene data show CDR1 as MNHEY and CDR2 as SVGEGT. The CDR3 extends over 16 amino acids. Trimming left V 7 bases short and J 1 base short, with 19 bases between. DNA of the CDR3: TGTGCCAGCAAGGACCGGCGCCAGAGGGAGAACACTGAAGCTTTCTTT. This codes for CASKDRRQRENTEAFF.

The rearrangement joins TRBV3-1 to TRBJ2-1; possibly TRBD2 for D (5 bases). This CDR3 spans 14 amino acids. Germline V lookup: CDR1 LGHDT, CDR2 YNNKEL (reference sequence). Trimming stripped 3 bases from V and 3 bases from J, with 9 bases between. CDR3 nucleotide sequence: TGTGCCAGCAGCCACGAGAGCGGCTACAATGAGCAGTTCTTC. This gives the protein CASSHESGYNEQFF.

The rearrangement joins TRBV7-9 to TRBJ1-1, with D hard to call. The V gene's germline CDR1 is SEHNR and CDR2 FQNEAQ (reference sequence). The CDR3 totals 12 residues. Trimming removed 1 base from V and 7 bases from J, with 7 bases in between. CDR3: CASSLVPSEAFF. The CDR3 bases are TGTGCCAGCAGCTTAGTACCGAGTGAAGCTTTCTTT.

This chain uses TRBV20-1 with TRBJ2-1; TRBD1 or TRBD2 may be the D gene (5 bases each). Looked up from germline, CDR1 is DFQATT and CDR2 is SNEGSKA (reference sequence). V lost 1 base and J lost 6, with 22 bases in between. The CDR3 covers 17 residues. In DNA, the CDR3 is TGCAGTGCTAGAGCGACCTTGGACCCGGGGCTGGTCAATGAGCAGTTCTTC. This codes for CSARATLDPGLVNEQFF.

This clonotype was seen many times. This chain connects TRBV4-2 to TRBJ2-1; TRBD2 aligns across 10 bases. This CDR3 comprises 17 residues. V shed 0 bases and J 4 bases; nucleotides not matched to a gene: 6. Germline V gene data show CDR1 as LGHNA and CDR2 as YNFKEQ. CDR3 bases: TGTGCCAGCAGCCAAGAACCGACTAGCGGGTTTTACAATGAGCAGTTCTTC. This translates into CASSQEPTSGFYNEQFF.

The chain couples TRBV5-6 to TRBJ2-1, with a weak D call TRBD1 (6 bases). This CDR3 spans 13 amino acids. Germline V gene lookup returns CDR1 SGHDT and CDR2 YYEEEE. V shed 5 bases and J shed 10 bases, with 16 bases lying between them. The CDR3 loop reads CASSLGPGTEQFF. The CDR3, as DNA: TGTGCCAGCAGTCTGGGCCCCGGGACAGAGCAGTTCTTC.

This clonotype has just a few counts. The CDR3 bases are TGCGCCAGCAGCCAAGCGTGGGGAAACGAGTGGGAGACCCAGTACTTC. It specifies CASSQAWGNEWETQYF. The chain couples TRBV4-1 to TRBJ2-5; D unresolved. The germline gives CDR1 MGHRA, CDR2 YSYEKL. V lost 1 base, J lost 5 bases, and 17 bases lay in between. The CDR3 length is 16 residues.

The chain employs TRBV6-5 and TRBJ2-7, with 10 positions matching TRBD2. The V gene's germline CDR1 is MNHEY and CDR2 SVGAGI. The V and J ends lost 3 bases and 1 base, in that order; junction bases with no gene match: 6. The CDR3 length is 16 residues. CDR3 in amino acids: CASSYASGSPSYEQYF. CDR3 coding DNA: TGTGCCAGCAGTTATGCTAGCGGGAGTCCTTCCTACGAGCAGTACTTC.

This clonotype was seen a handful of times. The gene calls are TRBV5-1 and TRBJ2-3; 8 positions agree with TRBD2. This CDR3 contains 13 residues. After removal of 7 bases from V and 3 bases from J, the junction contained 4 bases not matched to a gene. CDR1 is SGHRS and CDR2 is YFSETQ in the germline V gene. This CDR3 reads CASGAGETDTQYF. The CDR3 DNA follows: TGCGCCAGCGGAGCGGGAGAAACAGATACGCAGTATTTT.

In its sample, this clonotype was seen many times. This rearrangement joins TRBV28 to TRBJ2-2, with D unclear. CDR1 is MDHEN, CDR2 SYDVKM, per germline. This CDR3 is built from 14 residues. V shed 5 bases and J shed 3 bases, with 10 bases lying between them. The CDR3 spells CASSTTEHTGELFF. The CDR3 DNA is TGTGCCAGCAGTACAACCGAACACACCGGGGAGCTGTTTTTT. The whole variable domain, filled in from reference TRBV28 and TRBJ2-2, reads DVKVTQSSRYLVKRTGEKVFLECVQDMDHENMFWYRQDPGLGLRLIYFSYDVKMKEKGDIPEGYSVSREKKERFSLILESASTNQTSMYLCASSTTEHTGELFFGEGSRLTVL.

The rearrangement joins TRBV9 to TRBJ2-2; tentatively, D is TRBD2 (5 bases). The germline gives CDR1 SGDLS, CDR2 YYNGEE. V lost 4 bases and J lost 4, with 20 bases in between. This CDR3 has 17 amino acids. The CDR3 region is CASSPRAREKGTGELFF. The CDR3 nucleotides read TGTGCCAGCAGCCCAAGGGCTCGGGAAAAGGGCACCGGGGAGCTGTTTTTT.

This clonotype has ten or more counts. V is TRBV7-2 and J is TRBJ1-1, with unresolved D. The germline V gene encodes CDR1 SGHTA and CDR2 FQGNSA. This CDR3 has 14 amino acids. V was shortened by 2 bases and J by 1 base, with 8 bases between the two germline ends. This CDR3 reads CASSLKSENTEAFF. The CDR3 coding sequence is TGTGCCAGCAGCTTAAAGTCAGAGAACACTGAAGCTTTCTTT.

V usage is TRBV20-1 and J usage is TRBJ1-5; D unresolved. Germline V gives CDR1 DFQATT, CDR2 SNEGSKA (reference sequence). This CDR3 spans 16 amino acids. Trimming shortened V by 1 base and J by 1 base, and 14 bases separated the two germline ends. The CDR3, as DNA: TGCAGTGCTAGAGGTCCCGAAAGAGAAAGCAATCAGCCCCAGCATTTT. Amino acids: CSARGPERESNQPQHF.